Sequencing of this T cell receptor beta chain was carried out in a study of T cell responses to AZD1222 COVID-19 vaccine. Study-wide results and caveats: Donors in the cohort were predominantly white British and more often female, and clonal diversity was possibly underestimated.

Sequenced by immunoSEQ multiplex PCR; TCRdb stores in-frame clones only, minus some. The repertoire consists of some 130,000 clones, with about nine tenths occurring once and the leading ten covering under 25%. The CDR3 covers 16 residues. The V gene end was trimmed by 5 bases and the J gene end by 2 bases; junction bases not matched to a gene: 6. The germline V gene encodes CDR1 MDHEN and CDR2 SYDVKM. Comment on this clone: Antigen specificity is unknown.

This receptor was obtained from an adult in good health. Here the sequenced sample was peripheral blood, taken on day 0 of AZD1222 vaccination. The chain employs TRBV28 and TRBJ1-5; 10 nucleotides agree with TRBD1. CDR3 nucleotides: TGTGCCAGCAGTCGACAGGGGGCTTTGGGCAATCAGCCCCAGCATTTT. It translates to CASSRQGALGNQPQHF.